This passage covers 28 T cell receptor beta chains from one sample sequenced in a study of patients and donors after allogeneic stem cell transplantation. TCRdb used MiXCR to reprocess the RT-PCR reads, holding one entry per CDR3 protein. The sample records approximately 160,000 distinct CDR3 sequences, 25% to 35% being singletons. Specimen: blood, either unsorted or a sorted T cell fraction (not recorded which). The receptors were sampled from a human donor who was either an allogeneic HSCT recipient or a stem cell or donor lymphocyte infusion donor (not recorded which). It is not recorded whose cells these are; they may come from a transplant donor.

The V gene is TRBV7-3, the J gene TRBJ2-3; 12 bases agree with TRBD2. The CDR3 runs 16 residues. With V trimmed by 5 bases and J by 3 bases, 6 bases remained unmatched. Germline loops: CDR1 SGHTA, CDR2 FQGTGA. CDR3 in DNA: TGTGCCAGCAGCCCATCGACTAGCGGGAGAACAGATACGCAGTATTTT. Protein: CASSPSTSGRTDTQYF.

This clonotype was seen at least ten times. The rearrangement links TRBV15 to TRBJ1-2; D unclear. The CDR3 loop spans 15 amino acids. The V end lost 1 base, the J end lost 4 bases, and 13 bases lay between the germline ends. Germline V lookup: CDR1 LNHNV, CDR2 YYDKDF (reference sequence). Here the CDR3 reads CATSRGREGAYGYTF. Written as DNA, the CDR3 is TGTGCCACCAGCAGAGGGAGAGAAGGAGCCTATGGCTACACCTTC.

This clonotype occurred once. J is TRBJ2-5 and V is TRBV7-2, with a weak D call TRBD1 (5 bases). The V gene lost 7 bases and the J gene lost 1 base, with 13 bases spanning the gap. Germline V CDR1 and CDR2: SGHTA, FQGNSA. There are 14 residues in the CDR3. The CDR3 spells CASTQMGLQETQYF. CDR3 in DNA: TGTGCCAGCACCCAAATGGGGCTCCAAGAGACCCAGTACTTC.

The chain couples TRBV15 to TRBJ2-4, with unresolved D. Germline CDR1 and CDR2: LNHNV and YYDKDF (reference sequence). The V gene lost 1 base and the J gene lost 0 bases, with 13 bases spanning the gap. This CDR3 has 17 amino acids. DNA for the CDR3: TGTGCCACCAGCAGAGTCCCGGCCGGAGTAGCCAAAAACATTCAGTACTTC. Translation gives CATSRVPAGVAKNIQYF.

The sample holds a few counts of this clonotype. The rearrangement uses TRBV6-5 and TRBJ1-2; 8 nucleotides match TRBD1. Germline lookup yields CDR1 MNHEY and CDR2 SVGAGI. This CDR3 is built from 14 residues. V lost 5 bases, J lost 7 bases, and 9 bases stayed unmatched. DNA of the CDR3: TGTGCCAGCAGTCGAGATCAGGGGGCGCGTGGCTACACCTTC. Encoded protein: CASSRDQGARGYTF.

This clonotype was seen many times. The rearrangement uses TRBV6-5 and TRBJ1-2, with 9 nucleotides matching TRBD1. V dropped 6 bases and J dropped 4; count of bases not matched to a gene: 9. Germline CDR1 is MNHEY and CDR2 is SVGAGI. The CDR3 runs 15 residues. In DNA form, the CDR3 reads TGTGCCAGCAGCCTTCTCCCGACAGGGGGCTATGGCTACACCTTC. Protein product: CASSLLPTGGYGYTF.

This clonotype was seen at least ten times. V gene TRBV7-2 combines with J gene TRBJ1-4; the D is unclear. Trimming removed 3 bases at V and 2 bases at J, with 10 bases between. Germline CDR1 and CDR2: SGHTA and FQGNSA. This CDR3 has 15 residues. CDR3: CASSLGAATNEKLFF. CDR3 DNA sequence: TGTGCCAGCAGCTTGGGAGCGGCTACTAATGAAAAACTGTTTTTT. The variable domain in full, completed from reference TRBV7-2 and TRBJ1-4, reads GAGVSQSPSNKVTEKGKDVELRCDPISGHTALYWYRQSLGQGLEFLIYFQGNSAPDKSGLPSDRFSAERTGGSVSTLTIQRTQQEDSAVYLCASSLGAATNEKLFFGSGTQLSVL.

The chain links TRBV6-5 to TRBJ2-7; perhaps TRBD2 as D (5 bases). Germline values: CDR1 MNHEY, CDR2 SVGAGI. The CDR3 covers 14 residues. Trimming stripped 1 base from V and 3 bases from J, with 10 bases between. The CDR3, as DNA: TGTGCCAGCAGTTACTTCGGAGGAGACTACGAGCAGTACTTC. Translating gives CASSYFGGDYEQYF.

This clonotype has just a few counts. The V gene is TRBV6-5, the J gene TRBJ2-7, with TRBD1 identical over 8 bases. This CDR3 has 14 amino acids. The germline gives CDR1 MNHEY, CDR2 SVGAGI. The V and J ends lost 5 bases and 2 bases, in that order; junction bases with no gene match: 5. The CDR3 DNA sequence: TGTGCCAGCAGTCCCCGGACAGGGCCCTACGAGCAGTACTTC. This gives the protein CASSPRTGPYEQYF.

This clonotype was counted a few times. The rearrangement links TRBV12-3 or TRBV12-4 to TRBJ2-2, with TRBD2 matching 11 bases. This CDR3 spans 15 amino acids. V trimming: 8 bases; J trimming: 4 bases; junction bases outside the gene matches: 6. In nucleotides, the CDR3 is TGTGCCAGCCGGGTCCTAGCGGGAGGCACCGGGGAGCTGTTTTTT. This translates into CASRVLAGGTGELFF.

This chain joins TRBV18 and TRBJ1-2; TRBD1 matches at 8 bases. The CDR3 extends over 15 amino acids. V was pared by 3 bases and J by 4 bases, with 7 bases of the junction left unmatched. Germline CDR1 is KGHSH and CDR2 is LQKENI. In DNA, the CDR3 is TGTGCCAGCTCACCGCAGGACAGGGCGTTCTATGGCTACACCTTC. Its translation is CASSPQDRAFYGYTF. The full variable domain, rest sourced from reference TRBV18 and TRBJ1-2, is NAGVMQNPRHLVRRRGQEARLRCSPMKGHSHVYWYRQLPEEGLKFMVYLQKENIIDESGMPKERFSAEFPKEGPSILRIQQVVRGDSAAYFCASSPQDRAFYGYTFGSGTRLTVV.

This chain uses TRBV15 with TRBJ2-3; 11 bases line up with TRBD2. V shed 3 bases and J 2 bases; nucleotides not matched to a gene: 4. The germline V gene encodes CDR1 LNHNV and CDR2 YYDKDF (reference sequence). The length of the CDR3 is 16 residues. The chain's CDR3 is CATSRGLAVVTDTQYF. The DNA for the CDR3 is TGTGCCACCAGCAGGGGACTAGCGGTGGTCACAGATACGCAGTATTTT.

V and J are TRBV6-5 and TRBJ2-7; possible D gene TRBD2, 6 bases. This CDR3 is built from 14 residues. The germline gives CDR1 MNHEY, CDR2 SVGAGI. Trimming left V 2 bases short and J 2 bases short, with 10 bases between. CDR3 coding DNA: TGTGCCAGCAGTTACGAGGGCGGGGCCTACGAGCAGTACTTC. Translated: CASSYEGGAYEQYF.

This clonotype was observed a handful of times. The chain uses TRBV6-5 and TRBJ2-7; D is perhaps TRBD2 (5 bases). The CDR3 totals 14 residues. CDR1 and CDR2 from the germline V gene are MNHEY and SVGAGI. V was clipped by 3 bases and J by 5 bases, with 14 bases between them. DNA of the CDR3: TGTGCCAGCAGTTATCAAGCCGGGGATGACGAGCAGTACTTC. It encodes CASSYQAGDDEQYF.

The sample holds a few counts of this clonotype. The chain's CDR3 is CASSGRGGPYEQYF. The DNA of the CDR3 is TGCGCCAGCAGCGGACGAGGGGGACCCTACGAGCAGTACTTC. The gene calls are TRBV5-1 and TRBJ2-7, with D perhaps TRBD1 (6 bases). Germline V gene sequence: CDR1 SGHRS, CDR2 YFSETQ. The ends were cut back, 4 bases at V and 2 bases at J, with 13 bases in the middle. The CDR3 loop spans 14 amino acids.

The V call is TRBV20-1, the J call TRBJ2-4; the D is unclear. The CDR3 contains 14 residues. The germline V gene encodes CDR1 DFQATT and CDR2 SNEGSKA (reference sequence). Deletions cut 5 bases from V and 3 bases from J, with 14 bases between. Written as DNA, the CDR3 is TGCAGTGCTCTACTTGACCCCTACAAAAACATTCAGTACTTC. Protein product: CSALLDPYKNIQYF.

This clonotype was seen once. The rearrangement uses TRBV7-9 and TRBJ1-1; 8 positions match TRBD1. The germline CDR1 and CDR2 sequences are SEHNR and FQNEAQ (reference sequence). V dropped 5 bases and J dropped 5; count of bases not matched to a gene: 4. The CDR3 has 13 amino acids. As DNA, the CDR3 is TGTGCCAGCAGCCCCAGGGGGCGAACTGAAGCTTTCTTT. Amino acids: CASSPRGRTEAFF.

This clonotype was detected only a few times. The gene calls are TRBV5-1 and TRBJ2-7; 13 bases align to TRBD2. The CDR3 consists of 16 residues. Germline trimming cut 4 bases from V and 2 bases from J; bases unmatched to any gene: 6. Germline V gene sequence: CDR1 SGHRS, CDR2 YFSETQ. The CDR3 DNA reads as TGCGCCAGCAGCATGGGGGGACTAGCGGGAACCTACGAGCAGTACTTC. Translated: CASSMGGLAGTYEQYF.

Turning to this clonotype: This is likely a read error, given that the CDR3 carries no conserved phenylalanine or tryptophan at its end. V usage is TRBV6-2 or TRBV6-3 and J usage is TRBJ1-5; D is perhaps TRBD1 (5 bases). The CDR3 totals 15 residues. V lost 3 bases, J lost 9 bases, and 18 bases lay in between. CDR1 is MNHEY and CDR2 is SVGEGT in the germline V gene. CDR3 bases: TGTGCCAGCAGTTATAGCGGGGCCCCCCTACCGCCCCAGCATTTG. This sequence encodes CASSYSGAPLPPQHL.

In its sample, this clonotype was seen many times. The genes are TRBV29-1 and TRBJ1-5; D ambiguous. The CDR3 loop spans 15 amino acids. Germline values: CDR1 SQVTM, CDR2 ANQGSEA. Trimming stripped 0 bases from V and 0 bases from J, with 9 bases between. The CDR3 region has the DNA TGCAGCGTTGAAGATTCACCGTATAGCAATCAGCCCCAGCATTTT. Its protein is CSVEDSPYSNQPQHF.

CDR3 sequence (DNA): TGTGCCAGCAGCCCCGCGAATCAGCCCCAGCATTTT. Its translation: CASSPANQPQHF. J is TRBJ1-5 and V is TRBV28; D uncertain. Germline-derived CDR1 and CDR2 are MDHEN and SYDVKM. This CDR3 comprises 12 residues. With 6 bases removed from V and 4 bases from J, the gap between germline ends came to 7 bases.

Comments on this clonotype: One end of the junction does not line up with germline, which may come from a read error. The CDR3 DNA is TGCAGTGCTAGAGATCCCCTCGGGGGGATGCGGAATTCACCCTTCCACTTT. It codes for CSARDPLGGMRNSPFHF. The chain has TRBV20-1 and TRBJ1-6; D perhaps matches TRBD1 (5 bases). Germline V gives CDR1 DFQATT, CDR2 SNEGSKA (reference sequence). The CDR3 is 17 amino acids.

This clonotype was counted a few times. The chain uses TRBV18 and TRBJ1-2; D is uncertain. The CDR3 has 12 residues. Germline loops: CDR1 KGHSH, CDR2 LQKENI. V gave up 3 bases and J gave up 8 bases, with 10 bases separating them. The CDR3 DNA is TGTGCCAGCTCACCTTCGGGCTACGGCTACACCTTC. Its protein is CASSPSGYGYTF.

The genes are TRBV20-1 and TRBJ1-2; 10 bases fit TRBD1. Germline CDR1 DFQATT, CDR2 SNEGSKA (reference sequence). The CDR3 length is 16 residues. Germline trimming cut 6 bases from V and 2 bases from J; bases unmatched to any gene: 12. The CDR3 coding sequence is TGCAGTGCGCGGAGGGGACGGGGACAGGGGAACTATGGCTACACCTTC. Encoded protein: CSARRGRGQGNYGYTF.

This clonotype appeared once. The chain uses TRBV28 and TRBJ2-5; 7 bases map to TRBD1. Germline trimming cut 6 bases from V and 3 bases from J; bases unmatched to any gene: 10. There are 15 residues in the CDR3. The germline V gene has CDR1 MDHEN and CDR2 SYDVKM. CDR3 sequence (DNA): TGTGCCAGCAGCTTAGGGACCGGGACAGAAGAGACCCAGTACTTC. Translating gives CASSLGTGTEETQYF.

This chain connects TRBV11-2 to TRBJ2-2; 9 bases agree with TRBD2. This CDR3 is built from 15 residues. Germline V gene sequence: CDR1 SGHAT, CDR2 FQNNGV. Germline trimming cut 3 bases from V and 4 bases from J; bases unmatched to any gene: 3. CDR3 sequence (DNA): TGTGCCAGCAGCTTGAGTAGCGGGAGCACCGGGGAGCTGTTTTTT. Protein sequence: CASSLSSGSTGELFF.

This chain uses TRBV6-5 with TRBJ2-3; no reliable D call. Germline assignment: CDR1 MNHEY and CDR2 SVGAGI. The CDR3 runs 14 residues. V dropped 4 bases and J dropped 0 bases, with 8 bases sitting between them. The CDR3 protein is CASSSPSSTDTQYF. The CDR3 DNA follows: TGTGCCAGCAGTTCCCCTTCTAGCACAGATACGCAGTATTTT.

The chain joins TRBV29-1 to TRBJ2-7, with 7 bases aligning to TRBD1. From germline, CDR1 is SQVTM and CDR2 ANQGSEA. This CDR3 has 17 amino acids. With 2 bases clipped from V and 0 bases from J, the junction kept 13 bases outside the gene matches. The CDR3 DNA sequence: TGCAGCGTTGAAAGGCTAGGACAGGCGGACCTCTCCTACGAGCAGTACTTC. Translation gives CSVERLGQADLSYEQYF.